The rows below give T cell receptor beta chains drawn from one sample of a study of shared clonotypes between healthy human individuals. The table came from immunoSEQ multiplex PCR; TCRdb's copy has only in-frame clones and leaves some out. The data contain about 2,500,000 clones, over 85% of them seen just once; the ten biggest clones take up 0.14%. The specimen was naive CD4+ T cells sorted from blood. The receptors derive from a man younger than 30 in good health. The CDR3 runs from the conserved cysteine through the conserved F or W. A D gene is named only where the DNA matches it firmly. Not every row has a clone size; where given, it reads once, few, many or a size class.

>-|TRBV5-1|TRBJ2-7|TRBD1
TGCGCCAGCAGCTTTGGGGTGGGACAGGGTTCCGAGCAGTACTTC
CASSFGVGQGSEQYF
>-|TRBV18|TRBJ1-2|TRBD1
TGTGCCAGCTCACCAGTGGAGGGACAGGGAGCTAACTATGGCTACACCTTC
CASSPVEGQGANYGYTF
>-|TRBV7-2|TRBJ2-4|TRBD1
TGTGCCAGCAGCTTATGGACAGGGGACAAAAACATTCAGTACTTC
CASSLWTGDKNIQYF
>-|TRBV4-1|TRBJ1-1|TRBD1
TGCGCCAGCAGCCAGCAGGGGGCCATGAACACTGAAGCTTTCTTT
CASSQQGAMNTEAFF
>once|TRBV19|TRBJ1-4|-
TGTGCCAGTAGTACCCAGACCAATGAAAAACTGTTTTTT
CASSTQTNEKLFF
>-|TRBV15|TRBJ1-4|-
TGTGCCACCAGGTTCCTAAGGGCAACTAATGAAAAACTGTTTTTT
CATRFLRATNEKLFF
>-|TRBV5-5|TRBJ1-1|-
TGTGCCAGCCGACCGGGCAGACAAACGAACACTGAGGCTTTCTTT
CASRPGRQTNTEAFF
>-|TRBV18|TRBJ2-7|TRBD1
TGTGCCAGCTCACCTGCCGGGACAGGGGGAGGCGAGCAGTACTTC
CASSPAGTGGGEQYF
>-|TRBV30|TRBJ1-1|-
TGTGCCTGGAGCCAGGGAGGGGACACTGAAGCTTTCTTT
CAWSQGGDTEAFF
>-|TRBV13|TRBJ1-2|TRBD1
TGTGCCAGCAGCTTCTTGGACAGGCCAGGGGGCTACACCTTC
CASSFLDRPGGYTF
>-|TRBV7-6|TRBJ2-7|TRBD2
TGTGCCAGCAGCCCTACTAGCGGGGGGGCCTGGAACGAGCAGTACTTC
CASSPTSGGAWNEQYF
>once|TRBV5-1|TRBJ2-1|TRBD1
TGCGCCAGCAGCCCGCAACCGGGACAGGCGTACAATGAGCAGTTCTTC
CASSPQPGQAYNEQFF
>-|TRBV5-6|TRBJ1-1|-
TGTGCCAGCAGCTTGACCGTCGGCAGTGAAGCTTTCTTT
CASSLTVGSEAFF
>-|TRBV12-2|TRBJ2-3|-
TGTGCAAGTCGCTCGTTCGGGGGGACGGCAGATACGCAGTATTTT
CASRSFGGTADTQYF
>-|TRBV10-3|TRBJ2-7|TRBD2
TGTGCCATCGCTCCTAGCGGGGGGTCAGGCGAGCAGTACTTC
CAIAPSGGSGEQYF
>-|TRBV9|TRBJ1-1|-
TGTGCCAGCAGCGTAGGGGACGGGAAGAACACTGAAGCTTTCTTT
CASSVGDGKNTEAFF
>-|TRBV7-2|TRBJ2-5|-
TGTGCCAGCAGCTACCACGGGACGGTGGAAGAGACCCAGTACTTC
CASSYHGTVEETQYF
>-|TRBV6-5|TRBJ2-7|TRBD1
TGTGCCACTTACTCCGACAGGGCGAACTACGAGCAGTACTTC
CATYSDRANYEQYF
>-|TRBV5-1|TRBJ1-4|-
TGCGCCAGCAGCTTGGAATTAGTAGGTCTTGGAGAAAAACTGTTTTTT
CASSLELVGLGEKLFF
>-|TRBV6-5|TRBJ1-4|-
TGTGCCAGCAGTTACTCGAATTTATCGGGGGAAAAACTGTTTTTT
CASSYSNLSGEKLFF
>-|TRBV21-1|TRBJ2-1|-
TGTGCCATCGTTAGCGGGATCTACAATGAGCAGTTCTTC
CAIVSGIYNEQFF
>-|TRBV7-9|TRBJ2-2|TRBD1
TGTGCCAGCAGCCTTTTCCACAGGGGGAGGAACACCGGGGAGCTGTTTTTT
CASSLFHRGRNTGELFF
>-|TRBV7-9|TRBJ1-1|TRBD1
TGTGCCAGCAGCTTAGCGTTCGTTCAGGGGGCGCCCACTGAAGCTTTCTTT
CASSLAFVQGAPTEAFF